This T cell receptor (beta chain) was profiled in a study of T cell clonality in common variable immunodeficiency. Study results and limitations: In common variable immunodeficiency, TCR beta chains reportedly carried fewer deletions and N-nucleotide insertions.

Reduced serum IgG, IgA and/or IgM plus specific antibody deficiency defined CVID. Caucasian heritage predominated among both patients and controls. There are 19 residues in the CDR3. The J segment lost 4 bases and the V segment lost 3 bases, leaving 19 bases of the junction unmatched. Germline CDR1 and CDR2: SGHRS and YFSETQ. TCRdb keeps only in-frame clones here, not all; method: immunoSEQ multiplex PCR. The sample was found to contain about 35,000 clones, and every one recurs. This clone was detected many times. What it recognizes is unknown. The read terminates 3 residues before the CDR3 end, so the remaining end is supplied by the germline J gene.

The specimen sequenced was peripheral blood mononuclear cells. The chain carries TRBV5-1 and TRBJ2-3, with 8 nucleotides matching TRBD2. This TCR came from a human donor with common variable immunodeficiency. The CDR3 loop is CASSWYTSGGGPLADTQYF. The covered CDR3 bases are TGCGCCAGCAGCTGGTACACAAGCGGGGGAGGGCCTCTGGCAGATACG.